These T cell receptor beta chains were read from a single sample in a study of blood T cell repertoires in COVID-19. Repertoires were generated with immunoSEQ multiplex PCR, while TCRdb's copy carries only in-frame clones and drops some. The sample records about 160,000 clones, 75% to 90% being singletons. The sequencing input was PBMCs or T cells enriched from blood (not recorded which). These receptors were taken from a woman aged 60-75 years who had recovered from COVID-19. Each CDR3 is given with its conserved first and last residue. The order of the fields is J gene, clone size, V gene, D gene, CDR3 DNA, CDR3 protein. D genes are given only for firm matches. Rows may omit the clone size; those that give it use once, few, many or a size class.

J gene: TRBJ1-1; clone size: .; V gene: TRBV5-4; D gene: .; CDR3 DNA: TGTGCCAGCAGCGGCACGAACACTGAAGCTTTCTTT; CDR3 protein: CASSGTNTEAFF
J gene: TRBJ2-7; clone size: .; V gene: TRBV10-2; D gene: .; CDR3 DNA: TGCGCCAGCAGTGAGACTAGGACCTACGAGCAGTACTTC; CDR3 protein: CASSETRTYEQYF
J gene: TRBJ2-7; clone size: .; V gene: TRBV2; D gene: .; CDR3 DNA: TGTGCCAGCAGTGGCTCTCCGGGCTACGAGCAGTACTTC; CDR3 protein: CASSGSPGYEQYF
J gene: TRBJ2-5; clone size: .; V gene: TRBV5-1; D gene: .; CDR3 DNA: TGCGCCAGCAGCTTGGAGAGTCAGGGGTGGACCCAGTACTTC; CDR3 protein: CASSLESQGWTQYF
J gene: TRBJ2-3; clone size: .; V gene: TRBV9; D gene: .; CDR3 DNA: TGTGCCAGCAGCGTAGAGTTGCGGGTTAGCACAGATACGCAGTATTTT; CDR3 protein: CASSVELRVSTDTQYF
J gene: TRBJ2-1; clone size: .; V gene: TRBV5-1; D gene: .; CDR3 DNA: TGCGCCAGCAGCCCTAGGACAGATAGCTACAATGAGCAGTTCTTC; CDR3 protein: CASSPRTDSYNEQFF
J gene: TRBJ1-3; clone size: .; V gene: TRBV7-2; D gene: TRBD1; CDR3 DNA: TGTGCCAGCAGCATGGGGACAGGCTCTGGAAACACCATATATTTT; CDR3 protein: CASSMGTGSGNTIYF
J gene: TRBJ2-3; clone size: .; V gene: TRBV2; D gene: .; CDR3 DNA: TGTGCCAGCCGGAGGGGCGGCGATACGCAGTATTTT; CDR3 protein: CASRRGGDTQYF
J gene: TRBJ1-1; clone size: .; V gene: TRBV7-9; D gene: .; CDR3 DNA: TGTGCCAGCAGCCCCAGGGAGGGAACTGAAGCTTTCTTT; CDR3 protein: CASSPREGTEAFF
J gene: TRBJ1-3; clone size: .; V gene: TRBV3-1/TRBV3-2; D gene: TRBD1; CDR3 DNA: TGTGCCAGCAGCCCGGACAGGTACTCTGGAAACACCATATATTTT; CDR3 protein: CASSPDRYSGNTIYF
J gene: TRBJ1-2; clone size: .; V gene: TRBV29-1; D gene: TRBD1; CDR3 DNA: TGCAGCGTTCGCAGGGGGCAAGGCTACACCTTC; CDR3 protein: CSVRRGQGYTF
J gene: TRBJ2-2; clone size: many; V gene: TRBV24-1; D gene: TRBD1; CDR3 DNA: TGTGCCACCAGTGATTTCCAGGGGGTGAACACCGGGGAGCTGTTTTTT; CDR3 protein: CATSDFQGVNTGELFF
J gene: TRBJ2-7; clone size: .; V gene: TRBV4-1; D gene: TRBD1; CDR3 DNA: TGCGCCAGCAGCCACGGAACGGCGGACAGGGAGTACGAGCAGTACTTC; CDR3 protein: CASSHGTADREYEQYF
J gene: TRBJ1-2; clone size: .; V gene: TRBV4-1; D gene: .; CDR3 DNA: TGCGCCAGCAGCCAATCCCTCACCACGGGGGATGGCTACACCTTC; CDR3 protein: CASSQSLTTGDGYTF
J gene: TRBJ1-1; clone size: .; V gene: TRBV15; D gene: .; CDR3 DNA: TGTGCCACCAGCGATTGGAGGGTGATGAGCACTGAAGCTTTCTTT; CDR3 protein: CATSDWRVMSTEAFF
J gene: TRBJ2-7; clone size: .; V gene: TRBV18; D gene: TRBD2; CDR3 DNA: TGTGCCAGCTCACCTGTATTTGGACTAGCGGGGGTCGACGAGCAGTACTTC; CDR3 protein: CASSPVFGLAGVDEQYF
J gene: TRBJ2-1; clone size: .; V gene: TRBV10-2; D gene: TRBD2; CDR3 DNA: TGCGCCAGCAGACCAAGGACTAGCGGGGTAGGGAATGAGCAGTTCTTC; CDR3 protein: CASRPRTSGVGNEQFF
J gene: TRBJ1-3; clone size: .; V gene: TRBV19; D gene: TRBD1; CDR3 DNA: TGTGCCAGTAGTACCGAACAGGGGGTCTCTGGAAACACCATATATTTT; CDR3 protein: CASSTEQGVSGNTIYF
J gene: TRBJ1-1; clone size: many; V gene: TRBV3-1/TRBV3-2; D gene: .; CDR3 DNA: TGTGCCAGCAGCCAAGAGGGGCGCGGCAGGGGCACTGAAGCTTTCTTT; CDR3 protein: CASSQEGRGRGTEAFF
J gene: TRBJ2-2; clone size: once; V gene: TRBV9; D gene: .; CDR3 DNA: TGTGCCAGCAGCGTAGCTGTGAACACCGGGGAGCTGTTTTTT; CDR3 protein: CASSVAVNTGELFF
J gene: TRBJ2-3; clone size: .; V gene: TRBV6-5; D gene: TRBD1; CDR3 DNA: TGTGCCAGCAGTCCCATAGGGGGACAGGGAGATACGCAGTATTTT; CDR3 protein: CASSPIGGQGDTQYF
J gene: TRBJ2-2; clone size: .; V gene: TRBV19; D gene: TRBD1; CDR3 DNA: TGTGCCAGTAGTTCGGGACAGGGCGGGTACACCGGGGAGCTGTTTTTT; CDR3 protein: CASSSGQGGYTGELFF
J gene: TRBJ2-1; clone size: once; V gene: TRBV24-1; D gene: TRBD1; CDR3 DNA: TGTGCCACCAGTGACCCTGCAGTCTTAGGGGGCCCGGGTGAGCAGTTCTTC; CDR3 protein: CATSDPAVLGGPGEQFF
J gene: TRBJ2-1; clone size: .; V gene: TRBV11-2; D gene: TRBD2; CDR3 DNA: TGTGCCAGCAGCTTCCGGCTAGCGGGGAACAATGAGCAGTTCTTC; CDR3 protein: CASSFRLAGNNEQFF
J gene: TRBJ1-1; clone size: .; V gene: TRBV6-5; D gene: .; CDR3 DNA: TGTGCCAGCAGTTACGCCAGGGGTGCTGAAGCTTTCTTT; CDR3 protein: CASSYARGAEAFF
J gene: TRBJ1-6; clone size: .; V gene: TRBV18; D gene: .; CDR3 DNA: TGTGCCAGCTCACCGGGAGGGGATTCACCCCTCCACTTT; CDR3 protein: CASSPGGDSPLHF
J gene: TRBJ2-3; clone size: few; V gene: TRBV13; D gene: .; CDR3 DNA: TGTGCCAGCAGTAATCGGCGGGTGTCCACAGATACGCAGTATTTT; CDR3 protein: CASSNRRVSTDTQYF
J gene: TRBJ2-5; clone size: .; V gene: TRBV5-4; D gene: TRBD2; CDR3 DNA: TGTGCCAGCAGCGCGACTAGCGCGGGAGAGACCCAGTACTTC; CDR3 protein: CASSATSAGETQYF
J gene: TRBJ2-3; clone size: .; V gene: TRBV5-6; D gene: .; CDR3 DNA: TGTGCCAGCAGCTTGTTTCAGCGGGCCACAGATACGCAGTATTTT; CDR3 protein: CASSLFQRATDTQYF
J gene: TRBJ1-1; clone size: .; V gene: TRBV6-5; D gene: .; CDR3 DNA: TGTGCCAGCAGCCTAGGTCCTCTGGCTTTCTTT; CDR3 protein: CASSLGPLAFF
J gene: TRBJ2-1; clone size: .; V gene: TRBV7-9; D gene: TRBD1; CDR3 DNA: TGTGCCAGCAGCTCCCGGACAGGGAATAACAATGAGCAGTTCTTC; CDR3 protein: CASSSRTGNNNEQFF
J gene: TRBJ1-1; clone size: .; V gene: TRBV5-4; D gene: TRBD1; CDR3 DNA: TGTGCCAGCAGCATACGGACAGGGGTGAACACTGAAGCTTTCTTT; CDR3 protein: CASSIRTGVNTEAFF
J gene: TRBJ1-1; clone size: few; V gene: TRBV6-6; D gene: TRBD1; CDR3 DNA: TGTGCCAGCAGTTACAGGGGGCAGGGCACTGAAGCTTTCTTT; CDR3 protein: CASSYRGQGTEAFF